Below, one T cell receptor beta chain is given with its context. Its cognate antigen is unknown. The sample originates from a study of cytomegalovirus exposure and HLA in healthy donors. Broader study findings: Evidence from a later analysis indicated that most CMV-associated TCR beta chains looked HLA-restricted.

Trimming stripped 1 base from V and 5 bases from J, with 9 bases between. Germline V gene sequence: CDR1 MNHEY, CDR2 SVGAGI. This CDR3 has 14 residues. Primers: 60 Vbeta forward and 13 Jbeta reverse. Sequenced by immunoSEQ multiplex PCR; TCRdb stores in-frame clones only, minus some. The sample lists 150,000 to 200,000 clones; roughly 83% were seen once. The sequence was obtained from a woman between 50 and 59 years old in good health and CMV-seronegative. V gene TRBV6-5 combines with J gene TRBJ2-1; D unresolved. Material: PBMCs. The CDR3 sequence is CASSYYATNNEQFF. CDR3 in DNA: TGTGCCAGCAGTTACTACGCCACAAACAATGAGCAGTTCTTC.